This T cell receptor (beta chain) was sequenced in a study of T cell repertoires in cytomegalovirus infection (dated by TCRdb to 2018 to 2020). About the study as a whole: Donor HLA type was relevant to the analysis, because carriage of CMV infection together with the matching HLA type was indicated by public TCR beta signatures. The study at large found these results: Cumulative frequency of public TCR beta family members discriminated carriers of CMV infection plus the relevant HLA type in this cohort and an independent roughly 330-donor cohort. The ex vivo response was dominated by HLA-C-restricted CMV-specific TCR beta clonotypes, and the single most frequent clonotype in two of eight donors was supplied by these HLA-C-restricted clonotypes.

Reading from cysteine to phenylalanine, the CDR3 counts 13 amino acids. Only the CDR3 DNA is retained, 39 bases long and in frame from the first base. Sequences LNHDA (CDR1) and SQIVND (CDR2) are obtained from the germline V gene (reference sequence). TCRdb lists the instrument as Illumina HiSeq 1500. TCRdb trimmed the raw reads at Q25, called clones with MiXCR and kept productive beta chains. Each record represents a unique CDR3 protein, reported with the most common genes and DNA among its rows. Across this sample there are 350,000 to 550,000 distinct CDR3 sequences, with about a third seen only once. The top ten constitute about 13% of the sample. On this clonotype itself: The antigen it recognizes is unknown. At one of its ends the junction is not consistent with the germline gene, which may arise from a read error.

The source of this sequence is a human donor in good health (CMV status not recorded). Some clones in this sample may be carry-over from other donors' samples. The V gene is TRBV19 and the J gene is TRBJ1-1; TRBD1 is a possible D gene, resting on 6 matching bases. The sequenced sample was PBMCs. The sequence in DNA is TGTGCCAGCAGTAACAGGGTGCCGACTGAAGCTTTCTTT. It is translated as CASSNRVPTEAFF.